This record concerns one T cell receptor (beta chain) sequence. In germline, CDR1 is SGHRS, CDR2 YFSETQ. The trim removed 5 bases at V and 0 bases at J, leaving 5 bases unmatched. The CDR3 has 15 residues. The entry originates in a study of blood T cell repertoires in COVID-19. Study background: PBMCs, B-cell-depleted T cells, or T cells were the source of the cDNA or gDNA that made up the material.

Original analysis: Cell counts per sample came from amplifying reference gene primers. Libraries were prepared by immunoSEQ multiplex PCR; TCRdb keeps only in-frame clonotypes and omits some of them. That table is the source of V, J and clone size, and D and trimming were worked out from the DNA. The sample has under 400,000 clones; just over 85% are singletons. Adults between roughly 18 and 89 years of age took part from fewer than 30 US areas. Participants' own reports of clinical history determined their cohort assignment. The sample was PBMCs or T cells enriched from blood (not recorded which). This receptor was identified in a woman aged 40 to 55 with acute COVID-19. V is TRBV5-1 and J is TRBJ2-1, with 7 bases identical to TRBD1. CDR3 sequence: CASSEGQTSYNEQFF. Written as DNA, the CDR3 is TGCGCCAGCAGTGAGGGACAGACCTCCTACAATGAGCAGTTCTTC.